This T cell receptor (beta chain) was recovered during a study of T cell clonality in common variable immunodeficiency. Notes on the study in general: Reportedly, TCR beta sequences from common variable immunodeficiency showed fewer deletions and N-nucleotide insertions.

TCRdb keeps only in-frame clones here, not all; method: immunoSEQ multiplex PCR. The data show tens of thousands of clones, none appearing only once, with around 3.1% held by the ten largest. In this sample, this clone turned up a few times. Its antigen is still unknown. The DNA ends 3 residues before the CDR3 does, and the rest of the CDR3 is filled in from the germline J gene. The CVID group had 15 females and some 31 males, mean age roughly 40. Blood samples were heparinized, about 4.5 to 8.5 ml per donor. The CDR3 contains 14 residues. The ends lost 10 bases at V and 0 bases at J; junction bases unmatched: 8. The V gene's germline CDR1 is LNHDA and CDR2 SQIVND (reference sequence).

V gene TRBV19 combines with J gene TRBJ1-2; TRBD1 agrees at 7 bases. What was sequenced was peripheral blood mononuclear cells. The TCR was taken from a human donor with common variable immunodeficiency. CDR3 protein: CATSGTATNYGYTF. The sequenced CDR3 bases are TGTGCCACCTCGGGGACAGCTACTAACTATGGC.